This passage covers 26 T cell receptor beta chains from one sample sequenced in a study of cytomegalovirus exposure and HLA in healthy donors (dated 2017 in TCRdb). Libraries were constructed by the immunoSEQ multiplex PCR assay. This is the immuneACCESS table as TCRdb keeps it, with only in-frame sequences that have V and J called. A part of the clones is gone; compared with another copy, unresolved V genes explain less than half, and the rest is unexplained. The sample table lists 60,000 to 90,000 clones, about 85% of them with a count of one. Together, the top ten hold about 3% of the sample. The sample comprised PBMCs. These receptors were obtained from a man aged 30 to 39 in good health and CMV-seronegative.

The chain uses TRBV7-9 and TRBJ1-1, with D possibly matching TRBD1 (5 bases). Trimming removed 5 bases from V and 8 bases from J, with 18 bases in between. Germline CDR1 and CDR2: SEHNR and FQNEAQ (reference sequence). CDR3 length equals 14 residues. DNA for the CDR3: TGTGCCAGCAGCCCAACCGGACACACAATAGAAGCTTTCTTT. This sequence encodes CASSPTGHTIEAFF.

This clone has a single count. The chain combines TRBV27 with TRBJ1-5; D ambiguous. The V gene's germline CDR1 is MNHEY and CDR2 SMNVEV (reference sequence). V lost 2 bases to trimming and J lost 0 bases, with 8 bases between them. CDR3 length equals 15 residues. The CDR3 here is CASSLGGFSNQPQHF. CDR3 sequence (DNA): TGTGCCAGCAGTTTAGGCGGGTTTAGCAATCAGCCCCAGCATTTT.

This clone was detected once. This chain uses TRBV4-1 with TRBJ1-3; 8 positions match TRBD1. With 3 bases clipped from V and 5 bases from J, the junction kept 6 bases outside the gene matches. There are 15 residues in the CDR3. CDR1 is MGHRA and CDR2 is YSYEKL in the germline V gene. CDR3 protein: CASSQPGTGRNTIYF. The CDR3, as DNA: TGCGCCAGCAGCCAGCCTGGGACAGGAAGAAACACCATATATTTT.

CDR3 loop: CASSRNLLAGDNEQFF. CDR3 nucleotides: TGTGCCAGCAGCCGCAACCTACTAGCGGGAGACAATGAGCAGTTCTTC. The V call is TRBV4-2, the J call TRBJ2-1, with 11 bases fitting TRBD2. The germline gives CDR1 LGHNA, CDR2 YNFKEQ. After removal of 4 bases from V and 5 bases from J, the junction contained 7 bases not matched to a gene. The CDR3 contains 16 residues.

This chain links TRBV5-8 with TRBJ1-2, with D uncertain. The germline V and J ends were trimmed by 3 bases and 8 bases, with 11 bases remaining between them. Looked up from germline, CDR1 is SGHTS and CDR2 is YDEGEE. This CDR3 spans 12 amino acids. DNA of the CDR3: TGTGCCAGCAGCTCGGAGGGTTTGGGCTACACCTTC. It encodes CASSSEGLGYTF.

This sequence joins TRBV2 and TRBJ1-5; TRBD1 agrees at 10 bases. The trim removed 4 bases at V and 6 bases at J, leaving 6 bases unmatched. Germline V gene data show CDR1 as SNHLY and CDR2 as FYNNEI. CDR3 length equals 15 residues. The CDR3 DNA is TGTGCCAGCAGTGGACTGACAGGGGGCGGTCAGCCCCAGCATTTT. As protein: CASSGLTGGGQPQHF.

This clone was found once. The rearrangement joins TRBV10-3 to TRBJ1-1; 7 positions agree with TRBD1. After removal of 3 bases from V and 0 bases from J, the junction contained 10 bases not matched to a gene. Germline-derived CDR1 and CDR2 are ENHRY and SYGVKD. CDR3 length: 17 amino acids. The CDR3 sequence: CAISDGDSRHMNTEAFF. In DNA form, the CDR3 reads TGTGCCATCAGTGACGGGGACAGCCGACACATGAACACTGAAGCTTTCTTT.

The chain joins TRBV6-6 to TRBJ1-1, with TRBD1 matching 8 bases. The CDR3 length is 16 residues. Unmatched junction bases numbered 7, after V lost 4 bases and J lost 0 bases. CDR1 MNHNY and CDR2 SVGAGI come from the germline V gene (reference sequence). The CDR3 DNA sequence: TGTGCCAGCAGTTTGGGGACAGGTATAATGAACACTGAAGCTTTCTTT. Its translation is CASSLGTGIMNTEAFF.

This clone was picked up one time. The chain has TRBV10-3 and TRBJ2-2, with D tentatively TRBD2 (5 bases). Germline V CDR1 and CDR2: ENHRY, SYGVKD. Deletions cut 2 bases from V and 2 bases from J, with 9 bases between. CDR3 length equals 15 residues. The CDR3 protein is CAISEVPSNTGELFF. For the CDR3, the DNA is TGTGCCATCAGTGAGGTCCCTAGCAACACCGGGGAGCTGTTTTTT.

The V and J genes are TRBV29-1 and TRBJ1-1; D gene ambiguous. The CDR3 contains 12 residues. The germline V and J ends were trimmed by 2 bases and 2 bases, with 6 bases remaining between them. Per the germline V gene, CDR1 is SQVTM and CDR2 is ANQGSEA. CDR3 DNA sequence: TGCAGCGTTGAACGGGGTAACACTGAAGCTTTCTTT. As protein: CSVERGNTEAFF.

CDR3: CASSFLRSEAFF. The DNA for the CDR3 is TGTGCCAGCAGTTTCCTACGTTCTGAAGCTTTCTTT. The chain employs TRBV28 and TRBJ1-1; no firm D call. The germline V and J ends were trimmed by 3 bases and 6 bases, with 8 bases remaining between them. The CDR3 is 12 residues long. Germline V lookup: CDR1 MDHEN, CDR2 SYDVKM.

The V call is TRBV11-1, the J call TRBJ1-2; TRBD1 matches at 10 bases. V lost 4 bases, J lost 3 bases, and 5 bases stayed unmatched. CDR3 length: 15 amino acids. Germline values: CDR1 SGHAT, CDR2 FQDESV (reference sequence). The CDR3 DNA reads as TGTGCCAGCAGCTCCCGACAGGGGGCTGACTATGGCTACACCTTC. Translated: CASSSRQGADYGYTF. The full variable domain, its missing parts supplied by reference TRBV11-1 and TRBJ1-2, is EAEVAQSPRYKITEKSQAVAFWCDPISGHATLYWYRQILGQGPELLVQFQDESVVDDSQLPKDRFSAERLKGVDSTLKIQPAELGDSAMYLCASSSRQGADYGYTFGSGTRLTVV.

This clone was seen a handful of times. V usage is TRBV5-6 and J usage is TRBJ2-6, with D unclear. The CDR3 extends over 17 amino acids. Germline V gene lookup returns CDR1 SGHDT and CDR2 YYEEEE. The V and J ends lost 2 bases and 0 bases respectively, with 12 bases between them. CDR3: CASSLSGSHSGANVLTF. For the CDR3, the DNA is TGTGCCAGCAGCTTATCAGGCAGCCACTCTGGGGCCAACGTCCTGACTTTC.

V usage is TRBV7-2 and J usage is TRBJ2-4; D not certain. The CDR3 covers 15 residues. V was cut by 5 bases and J by 5 bases, with 16 bases left in between. CDR1 SGHTA and CDR2 FQGNSA come from the germline V gene. The CDR3 DNA reads TGTGCCAGCAGCCCCCGGAGACTCAATCAAAACATTCAGTACTTC. Translation gives CASSPRRLNQNIQYF.

The rearrangement joins TRBV19 to TRBJ1-5; weak D call: TRBD1 (6 bases). V was shortened by 4 bases and J by 3 bases, with 19 bases between the two germline ends. Germline V CDR1 and CDR2: LNHDA, SQIVND (reference sequence). The CDR3 sequence is 17 residues long. The CDR3 spells CASSTPSTTGYNQPQHF. The CDR3 nucleotides are TGTGCCAGTAGTACCCCCTCCACTACAGGGTACAATCAGCCCCAGCATTTT.

The CDR3 is CASRLVTSGTTNEQFF. CDR3 DNA sequence: TGTGCCAGCAGGCTAGTTACTAGCGGGACGACGAACGAGCAGTTCTTC. The J gene is TRBJ2-1, the V gene TRBV4-2; 10 nucleotides align to TRBD2. The V and J ends lost 6 bases and 10 bases, in that order; junction bases with no gene match: 15. Germline V CDR1 and CDR2: LGHNA, YNFKEQ. CDR3 length equals 16 residues.

The J gene is TRBJ1-5, the V gene TRBV5-1; 7 bases are a match to TRBD1. J lost 4 bases, V lost 4 bases, and 5 bases had no gene match. The CDR3 has 14 amino acids. Germline V gene sequence: CDR1 SGHRS, CDR2 YFSETQ. The CDR3 DNA reads TGCGCCAGCAGCGTAGGGACAGCTAATCAGCCCCAGCATTTT. Its protein is CASSVGTANQPQHF.

Turning to this clone: This sample also contains other DNA sequences that code for the same CDR3. The rearrangement joins TRBV10-3 to TRBJ1-2; 10 bases are shared with TRBD1. Germline-derived CDR1 and CDR2 are ENHRY and SYGVKD. The CDR3 runs to 14 residues. The V segment lost 2 bases and the J segment 8 bases; nucleotides outside the gene matches: 5. The CDR3 coding sequence is TGTGCCATCAGTGAGCCGGGACAGGGGAACGGCTACACCTTC. Amino acid sequence: CAISEPGQGNGYTF.

This chain uses TRBV6-1 with TRBJ1-5, with 7 nucleotides matching TRBD1. This CDR3 has 15 residues. With 5 bases clipped from V and 3 bases from J, the junction kept 7 bases outside the gene matches. Germline V CDR1 and CDR2: MNHNS, SASEGT. CDR3 protein: CASSTRTGSNQPQHF. The CDR3 nucleotides read TGTGCCAGCAGTACCCGGACAGGATCCAATCAGCCCCAGCATTTT.

The J gene is TRBJ1-5, the V gene TRBV5-8; TRBD1 matches 7 bases. CDR3 length: 19 residues. The germline CDR1 and CDR2 sequences are SGHTS and YDEGEE. The junction had 17 bases not matched to a gene; V was cut back by 0 bases and J by 5 bases. The CDR3 coding sequence is TGTGCCAGCAGCTTGGGTCACGCACAGGGGCCCTTCCTTTATCAGCCCCAGCATTTT. As protein: CASSLGHAQGPFLYQPQHF.

The chain is built from TRBV13 and TRBJ1-6; TRBD1 aligns across 10 bases. Losses at the gene ends were 5 bases for V and 7 bases for J; bases not matched to a gene: 8. CDR3 length equals 16 residues. The germline V gene has CDR1 PRHDT and CDR2 FYEKMQ (reference sequence). The CDR3 nucleotides are TGTGCCAGCAGCCTAACGACAGGGGGCCGGAATTCACCCCTCCACTTT. Translating gives CASSLTTGGRNSPLHF. Drawing the rest from reference TRBV13 and TRBJ1-6, the complete variable domain is AAGVIQSPRHLIKEKRETATLKCYPIPRHDTVYWYQQGPGQDPQFLISFYEKMQSDKGSIPDRFSAQQFSDYHSELNMSSLELGDSALYFCASSLTTGGRNSPLHFGNGTRLTVT.

This rearrangement joins TRBV5-4 to TRBJ2-3; 9 bases are shared with TRBD1. CDR3 size: 15 residues. Looked up from germline, CDR1 is SGHNT and CDR2 is YYREEE (reference sequence). The V and J ends lost 5 bases and 3 bases, in that order; junction bases with no gene match: 7. The CDR3 DNA reads as TGTGCCAGCAGATCGAGGACAGGGGCTACAGATACGCAGTATTTT. Protein: CASRSRTGATDTQYF.

V is TRBV6-1 and J is TRBJ2-7; 12 bases agree with TRBD1. Germline V gives CDR1 MNHNS, CDR2 SASEGT. The ends lost 8 bases at V and 6 bases at J; junction bases unmatched: 11. The CDR3 contains 15 residues. CDR3 residues: CASEVGTGGAGEQYV. CDR3 sequence (DNA): TGTGCCAGCGAAGTTGGGACAGGGGGCGCGGGCGAGCAGTACGTC.

The J gene is TRBJ1-2, the V gene TRBV6-5; D perhaps matches TRBD1 (5 bases). V lost 5 bases to trimming and J lost 5 bases, with 18 bases between them. CDR1 MNHEY and CDR2 SVGAGI come from the germline V gene. CDR3 length: 15 amino acids. The CDR3 spells CASSPNGRGGYGYTF. Written as DNA, the CDR3 is TGTGCCAGCAGTCCCAATGGCCGGGGGGGATATGGCTACACCTTC.

In nucleotides, the CDR3 is TGTGCCAGCAGCTTAGGTCACCCTCAGGGAGAGACCCAGTACTTC. Translation gives CASSLGHPQGETQYF. J is TRBJ2-5 and V is TRBV7-9; D is perhaps TRBD1 (5 bases). The V gene's germline CDR1 is SEHNR and CDR2 FQNEAQ (reference sequence). The CDR3 length is 15 residues. Trimming pared 1 base from V and 4 bases from J, leaving 13 bases between.

J is TRBJ1-2 and V is TRBV7-2; D is possibly TRBD1 (6 bases). This CDR3 has 14 amino acids. Germline lookup yields CDR1 SGHTA and CDR2 FQGNSA. V shed 5 bases and J shed 4 bases, with 14 bases lying between them. DNA of the CDR3: TGTGCCAGCAGCCCCCCGGGGGGCGCCTATGGCTACACCTTC. It encodes CASSPPGGAYGYTF.